This T cell receptor (beta chain) stems from a study of T cells in Graves' hyperthyroidism and ophthalmopathy. The V segment lost 3 bases and the J segment 5 bases; nucleotides outside the gene matches: 6. Germline V gene data show CDR1 as LGHDT and CDR2 as YNNKEL (reference sequence). The CDR3 sequence is 14 residues long. This clonotype was counted at least ten times. From RNA transcripts, TCR beta CDR3 regions were amplified. The HTBI set primed first-round TCR CDR3 RT-PCR. TCRdb independently ran MiXCR on the multiplex PCR reads; one entry per CDR3 protein. The table has approximately 600,000 distinct CDR3 sequences, more than 11% seen once.

The sequencing sample was made of blood. The chain combines TRBV3-1 with TRBJ2-7; 8 bases match TRBD1. The TCR sequence derives from a woman younger than 45 with Graves' hyperthyroidism that later progressed to Graves' ophthalmopathy. In DNA, the CDR3 is TGTGCCAGCAGCCAGCAGGGACAGGCCAACGAGCAGTACTTC. The encoded protein is CASSQQGQANEQYF.